This TCR beta chain was recorded in a study of blood T cell repertoires in COVID-19. About the research overall: Specimens from acute and convalescent COVID-19 originated in the United States, Italy and Spain.

Original analysis: Reference gene primers were amplified, and this amplification served to estimate nucleated cell counts. The data were produced by immunoSEQ multiplex PCR, yet TCRdb's version contains in-frame clones alone and is incomplete. V and J calls and clone size are given by that table; D and trimming were obtained from the DNA. The sample has over 200,000 clones, approximately 90% seen once. Deletions cut 7 bases from V and 5 bases from J, with 12 bases between. This CDR3 region has 13 residues. In Seattle, patients joined the study during active infection and were tracked longitudinally. J is TRBJ1-5 and V is TRBV12-3 or TRBV12-4; the D gene is possibly TRBD1 (5 bases). Sequenced: peripheral blood. This sequence originates from a man between 60 and 75 years old with COVID-19, enrolled during active disease. The CDR3 reads CASTASGDQPQHF. The CDR3 DNA follows: TGTGCCAGCACCGCTTCGGGGGATCAGCCCCAGCATTTT.